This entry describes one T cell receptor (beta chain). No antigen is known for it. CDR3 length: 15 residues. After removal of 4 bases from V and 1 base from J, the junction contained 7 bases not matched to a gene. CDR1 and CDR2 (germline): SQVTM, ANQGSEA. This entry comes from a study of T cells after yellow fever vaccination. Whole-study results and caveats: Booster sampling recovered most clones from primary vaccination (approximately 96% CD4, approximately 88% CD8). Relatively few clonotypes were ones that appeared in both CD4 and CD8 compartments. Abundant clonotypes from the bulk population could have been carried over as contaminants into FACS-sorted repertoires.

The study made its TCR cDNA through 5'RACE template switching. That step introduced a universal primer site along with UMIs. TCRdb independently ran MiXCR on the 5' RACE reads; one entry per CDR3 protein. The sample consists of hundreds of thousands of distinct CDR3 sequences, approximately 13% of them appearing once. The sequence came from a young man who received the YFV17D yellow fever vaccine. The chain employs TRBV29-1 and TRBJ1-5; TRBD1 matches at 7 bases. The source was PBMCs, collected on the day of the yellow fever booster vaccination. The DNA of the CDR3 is TGCAGCGTTGGGGGGACAGTAGGAAGCAATCAGCCCCAGCATTTT. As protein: CSVGGTVGSNQPQHF.